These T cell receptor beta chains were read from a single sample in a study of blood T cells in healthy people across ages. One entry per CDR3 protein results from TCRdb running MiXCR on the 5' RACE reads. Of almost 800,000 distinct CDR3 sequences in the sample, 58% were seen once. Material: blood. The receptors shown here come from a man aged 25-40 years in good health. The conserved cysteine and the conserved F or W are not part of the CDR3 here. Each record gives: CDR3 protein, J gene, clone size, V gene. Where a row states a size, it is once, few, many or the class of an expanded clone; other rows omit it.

CDR3: ASSGRYRASGTDTQY
J: TRBJ2-3
size: .
V: TRBV2

CDR3: ASTDRLAGEQY
J: .
size: .
V: TRBV6-2/TRBV6-3

CDR3: ASVRGGSYNEQF
J: TRBJ2-1
size: few
V: TRBV28

CDR3: ASSSGQVHSPLH
J: TRBJ1-6
size: .
V: TRBV12-3/TRBV12-4

CDR3: SARLSRTGYNEQF
J: TRBJ2-1
size: few
V: TRBV29-1

CDR3: ASSSGLPSYEQY
J: TRBJ2-7
size: few
V: TRBV7-2

CDR3: ASSVGWDSYEQY
J: TRBJ2-7
size: once
V: TRBV9

CDR3: ASSLFLPAAGGDEQF
J: TRBJ2-1
size: .
V: TRBV27

CDR3: SARSEGETRY
J: TRBJ2-5
size: .
V: TRBV20-1

CDR3: ASSRGQGAYTEAF
J: TRBJ1-1
size: .
V: TRBV27

CDR3: ASSPFLAGWPGTIPPSTDTQY
J: TRBJ2-3
size: many
V: TRBV5-6

CDR3: ASSYSKASGSTDTQY
J: TRBJ2-3
size: .
V: TRBV6-6

CDR3: ASSPIMDRGQY
J: TRBJ2-5
size: .
V: TRBV13

CDR3: SASWYQETQY
J: TRBJ2-5
size: .
V: TRBV20-1

CDR3: GATGTSYEQY
J: .
size: .
V: TRBV29-1

CDR3: ASSLNRGLSDTQY
J: TRBJ2-3
size: few
V: TRBV6-2/TRBV6-3

CDR3: ASSVGLAGGPGDNEQF
J: TRBJ2-1
size: few
V: TRBV9

CDR3: ASSLIGSQETQY
J: TRBJ2-5
size: few
V: TRBV7-9

CDR3: SATGDGYGYT
J: TRBJ1-2
size: .
V: TRBV20-1

CDR3: ATSSDEGAGGGEQF
J: TRBJ2-1
size: .
V: TRBV15

CDR3: SATLRGWETQY
J: TRBJ2-5
size: .
V: TRBV20-1

CDR3: ASSFMTAHITDTQY
J: TRBJ2-3
size: .
V: TRBV5-6

CDR3: SASIYRVSRGDTQY
J: TRBJ2-3
size: .
V: TRBV20-1

CDR3: AVTGTENTGELF
J: TRBJ2-2
size: .
V: TRBV12-3/TRBV12-4

CDR3: ASSSVPRTEAF
J: TRBJ1-1
size: .
V: TRBV28

CDR3: SARRGGRGDTQY
J: TRBJ2-3
size: .
V: TRBV20-1

CDR3: SALNYEQF
J: TRBJ2-1
size: .
V: TRBV20-1

CDR3: ATSRGEAGLRY
J: TRBJ2-4
size: .
V: TRBV15

CDR3: SVEGVTSGRRRDEQF
J: TRBJ2-1
size: .
V: TRBV29-1

CDR3: ASSPPGGGLVPYNEQF
J: TRBJ2-1
size: .
V: TRBV12-3/TRBV12-4

CDR3: ATAARGPQETQY
J: TRBJ2-5
size: .
V: TRBV15

CDR3: ASTHTGASPHEQY
J: .
size: .
V: TRBV7-9

CDR3: ASSLQQSSYNEQF
J: TRBJ2-1
size: .
V: TRBV5-1

CDR3: SAHEGANVLT
J: TRBJ2-6
size: .
V: TRBV29-1

CDR3: SASHGLSNEQF
J: TRBJ2-1
size: .
V: TRBV20-1

CDR3: ASSLQGFWGETQY
J: TRBJ2-5
size: .
V: TRBV7-2

CDR3: ASSSPTGRGRGSYNEQF
J: TRBJ2-1
size: few
V: TRBV5-1

CDR3: ASSLGASPLN
J: TRBJ1-6
size: .
V: TRBV7-2

CDR3: ASSSQFSPYEQY
J: TRBJ2-7
size: .
V: TRBV5-6

CDR3: SAQGGLPYNEQF
J: TRBJ2-1
size: few
V: TRBV20-1